This record covers a single T cell receptor (beta chain). Antigen: not known. In the PCR, 60 Vbeta and 13 Jbeta primers were used. Data came from immunoSEQ multiplex PCR; TCRdb stores just in-frame clones and leaves some out. This repertoire shows approximately 92,000 clones, roughly 71% found once; its top ten account for roughly 2.8%. The sample originates from a study of cytomegalovirus exposure and HLA in healthy donors. Study overall: Drawn from HLA-typed donors, around 85 million unique TCRs were held in an early data release. Study-level points and caveats: Clonal expansion was found to be greater in HLA-associated TCR beta chains than in equally common others in a later analysis. What TCR beta sequences reportedly achieved was accurate prediction of HLA-A and HLA-B alleles in most subjects. In vitro confirmation showed a few CMV-associated chains to be CMV antigen specific.

J gave up 9 bases and V 3 bases, and 8 bases lay outside the gene matches. The germline CDR1 and CDR2 sequences are SGHVS and FQNEAQ. The CDR3 covers 15 residues. The chain recombines TRBV7-8 with TRBJ2-1; TRBD1 agrees at 10 bases. The TCR was taken from a man between 45 and 60 years old in good health and CMV-seronegative. The sequencing input was PBMCs. DNA of the CDR3: TGTGCCAGCAGCTTCGACAGGGGGCGAGGCAGTGAGCAGTTCTTC. Its translation is CASSFDRGRGSEQFF.